This TCR beta chain was sequenced in a study of T-cell reconstitution after alpha-beta-depleted transplantation in children. This CDR3 has 16 residues. The germline gives CDR1 SGHVS, CDR2 FQNEAQ. J gave up 4 bases and V 2 bases, and 8 bases lay outside the gene matches. This clonotype has just a few counts. Antigen specificity is unknown. Preparation of the TCRbeta library used unique molecular identifiers. TCRdb reanalysed the PCR reads using MiXCR and keeps one entry per CDR3 protein. Among 500,000 to 650,000 distinct CDR3 sequences listed, under 15% were seen once. Whole-study findings and limits: At day 60, the high TCRbeta diversity found in some patients originated from recipient T cells and thymic progenitors that had survived.

Here the sequenced sample was PBMCs, mostly from graft donor cells, taken 360 days after TCRalphabeta/CD19-depleted stem cell transplant. The V and J genes are TRBV7-8 and TRBJ2-7; 10 positions agree with TRBD2. The TCR sequence derives from a male patient aged 5 to 17 who had a stem cell transplant for acute myeloid leukemia, so the T cells may come from the graft donor. The CDR3 nucleotides are TGTGCCAGCAGCTTACTAGCGGGAGTATTCGCGTACGAGCAGTACTTC. This sequence encodes CASSLLAGVFAYEQYF.